This TCR beta chain was found in a study of blood T cell repertoires in COVID-19. CDR3 size: 16 residues. The V and J ends lost 4 bases and 6 bases, in that order; junction bases with no gene match: 9. Germline V gene data show CDR1 as SNHLY and CDR2 as FYNNEI. Clones were sequenced by immunoSEQ multiplex PCR, and TCRdb holds only the in-frame ones, with some missing. The repertoire has under 60,000 clones, around 82% of them found once; the top ten carry roughly 7%. Sequenced input: peripheral blood. The chain recombines TRBV2 with TRBJ2-1; 10 bases are shared with TRBD2. This clonotype was obtained from a man aged 40-49 years with acute or convalescent COVID-19. The CDR3 coding sequence is TGTGCCAGCAGTGCCGGCTACAGCGGGGGGGCCAATGAGCAGTTCTTC. Translated, it gives CASSAGYSGGANEQFF.